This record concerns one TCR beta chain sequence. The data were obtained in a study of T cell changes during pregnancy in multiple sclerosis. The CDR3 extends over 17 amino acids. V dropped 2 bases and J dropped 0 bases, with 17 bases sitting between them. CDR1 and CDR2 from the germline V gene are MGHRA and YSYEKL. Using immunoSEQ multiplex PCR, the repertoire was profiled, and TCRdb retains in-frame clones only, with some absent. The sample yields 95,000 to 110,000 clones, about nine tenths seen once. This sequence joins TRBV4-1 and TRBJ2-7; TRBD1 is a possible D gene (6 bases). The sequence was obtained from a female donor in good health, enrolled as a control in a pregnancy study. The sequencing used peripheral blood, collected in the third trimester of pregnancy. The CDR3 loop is CASSQPAQGSSSYEQYF. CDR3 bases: TGCGCCAGCAGCCAACCCGCACAGGGTTCTTCCTCCTACGAGCAGTACTTC.